The next 7 T cell receptor beta chains were all read from a single sample in a study of cytomegalovirus exposure and HLA in healthy donors. Amplification used 60 Vbeta primers and 13 Jbeta primers. Clones were read by immunoSEQ multiplex PCR, and TCRdb kept only the in-frame ones, dropping some. The sample holds 98,000 or so clones, approximately 80% seen once. The source material was PBMCs. All receptors derive from a woman under 30 in good health and CMV-seropositive.

This clone was detected only a few times. The rearrangement joins TRBV6-6 to TRBJ1-5, with D perhaps TRBD1 (6 bases). In germline, CDR1 is MNHNY, CDR2 SVGAGI (reference sequence). CDR3 length: 12 residues. The ends were cut back, 6 bases at V and 6 bases at J, with 9 bases in the middle. CDR3 nucleotides: TGTGCCAGCAGCCAGGGGAGTCAGCCCCAGCATTTT. Its protein product is CASSQGSQPQHF.

This clone was detected once. The chain recombines TRBV30 with TRBJ2-3; TRBD2 matches 14 bases. V lost 8 bases to trimming and J lost 5 bases; unmatched junction nucleotides: 6. Germline-derived CDR1 and CDR2 are GTSNPN and SVGIG (reference sequence). The CDR3 extends over 14 amino acids. In DNA form, the CDR3 reads TGTGCCAGGGGACTAGCGGGAGATGTAGATACGCAGTATTTT. It codes for CARGLAGDVDTQYF. Full variable domain (rest looked up from reference TRBV30 and TRBJ2-3): SQTIHQWPATLVQPVGSPLSLECTVEGTSNPNLYWYRQAAGRGLQLLFYSVGIGQISSEVPQNLSASRPQDRQFILSSKKLLLSDSGFYLCARGLAGDVDTQYFGPGTRLTVL.

This sequence joins TRBV10-1 and TRBJ2-7; TRBD2 aligns across 12 bases. Germline-derived CDR1 and CDR2 are WNHNN and SYGVQD (reference sequence). With 4 bases clipped from V and 1 base from J, the junction kept 2 bases outside the gene matches. This CDR3 spans 15 amino acids. CDR3 loop: CASSGGLAGSYEQYF. As DNA, the CDR3 is TGCGCCAGCAGTGGGGGACTAGCGGGTTCCTACGAGCAGTACTTC.

This clone was observed a handful of times. V gene TRBV6-5 combines with J gene TRBJ1-4; D might be TRBD1 (5 bases). Germline lookup yields CDR1 MNHEY and CDR2 SVGAGI. Trimming shortened V by 5 bases and J by 4 bases, and 11 bases separated the two germline ends. This CDR3 is built from 14 residues. The CDR3 here is CASSKYRNNEKLFF. CDR3 coding DNA: TGTGCCAGCAGTAAATACAGGAATAATGAAAAACTGTTTTTT.

The gene calls are TRBV20-1 and TRBJ1-2, with D possibly being TRBD1 (5 bases). CDR1 and CDR2 from the germline V gene are DFQATT and SNEGSKA (reference sequence). The V gene lost 8 bases and the J gene lost 3 bases, with 10 bases spanning the gap. The CDR3 runs 11 residues. The CDR3 loop reads CSSDSHYGYTF. Written as DNA, the CDR3 is TGCAGTTCCGACAGCCACTATGGCTACACCTTC.

This rearrangement joins TRBV6-1 to TRBJ2-7; possibly TRBD2 for D (6 bases). The CDR3 has 10 amino acids. Per the germline V gene, CDR1 is MNHNS and CDR2 is SASEGT. The V end was cut by 11 bases, the J end by 2 bases, with 7 bases between. DNA for the CDR3: TGTGCCGGGGGGACCTACGAGCAGTACTTC. Protein product: CAGGTYEQYF.

The chain carries TRBV5-6 and TRBJ2-7, with TRBD2 identical over 14 bases. Trimming at V came to 4 bases and at J to 2 bases, leaving 8 bases not matched to a gene. The CDR3 has 17 residues. The V gene's germline CDR1 is SGHDT and CDR2 YYEEEE. The chain's CDR3 is CASSPGTSGGVPYEQYF. CDR3 nucleotides: TGTGCCAGCAGCCCCGGGACTAGCGGGGGCGTACCCTACGAGCAGTACTTC.